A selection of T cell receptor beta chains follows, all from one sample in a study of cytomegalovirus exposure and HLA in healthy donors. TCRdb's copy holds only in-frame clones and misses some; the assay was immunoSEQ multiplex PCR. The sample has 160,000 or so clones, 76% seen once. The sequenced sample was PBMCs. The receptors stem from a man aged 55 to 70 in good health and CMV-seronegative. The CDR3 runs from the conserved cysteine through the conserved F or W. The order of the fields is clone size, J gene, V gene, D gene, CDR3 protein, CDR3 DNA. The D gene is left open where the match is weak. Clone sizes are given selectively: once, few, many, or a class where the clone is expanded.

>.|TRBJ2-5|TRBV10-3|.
CAIRPSTDQETQYF
TGTGCCATCAGACCGTCGACAGACCAAGAGACCCAGTACTTC
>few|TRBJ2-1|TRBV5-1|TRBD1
CASSPRTGEYNEQFF
TGCGCCAGCAGCCCTCGGACAGGAGAATACAATGAGCAGTTCTTC
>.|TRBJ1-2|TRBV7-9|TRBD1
CSSSFAGDRGGYTF
TGTTCCAGCAGCTTCGCAGGAGACAGGGGTGGCTACACCTTC
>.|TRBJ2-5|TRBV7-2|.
CASTSGSGQYQETQYF
TGTGCCAGCACCTCTGGTAGTGGACAGTACCAAGAGACCCAGTACTTC
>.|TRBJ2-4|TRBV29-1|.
CSAADTQNRNIQYF
TGCAGCGCCGCGGACACCCAAAACAGAAACATTCAGTACTTC
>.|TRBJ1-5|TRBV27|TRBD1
CASSLTGGLRQPQHF
TGTGCCAGCAGCCTTACAGGGGGCCTGCGTCAGCCCCAGCATTTT
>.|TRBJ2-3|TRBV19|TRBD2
CASSIDAGGGTDTQYF
TGTGCCAGTAGTATAGATGCGGGGGGGGGCACAGATACGCAGTATTTT
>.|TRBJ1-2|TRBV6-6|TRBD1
CASSSTGASYGYTF
TGTGCCAGCAGTTCAACAGGGGCTAGCTATGGCTACACCTTC
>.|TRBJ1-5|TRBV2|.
CASSTGRGQPQHF
TGTGCCAGCAGCACGGGCAGGGGTCAGCCCCAGCATTTT
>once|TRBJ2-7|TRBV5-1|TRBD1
CASSLWTGSNEQYF
TGCGCCAGCAGCCTCTGGACAGGGAGTAACGAGCAGTACTTC
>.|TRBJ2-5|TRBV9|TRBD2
CASSVTGGNQETQYF
TGTGCCAGCAGCGTAACCGGGGGGAACCAAGAGACCCAGTACTTC
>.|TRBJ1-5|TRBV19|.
CASRQAGGKPQHF
TGTGCCAGTAGACAGGCGGGGGGGAAGCCCCAGCATTTT
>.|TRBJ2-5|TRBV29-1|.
CSVGTFQETQYF
TGCAGCGTCGGGACTTTCCAAGAGACCCAGTACTTC
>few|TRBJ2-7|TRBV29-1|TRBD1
CSANTDRDHEQYF
TGCAGCGCGAATACGGACAGGGACCACGAGCAGTACTTC